The entry that follows covers one T cell receptor beta chain sequence. The data were taken from a study of T cell changes during pregnancy in multiple sclerosis. Only in-frame clones appear in the TCRdb table, and some are missing; sequencing was by immunoSEQ multiplex PCR. The table records about 28,000 clones, roughly 89% of them present only once. Trimming left V 1 base short and J 0 bases short, with 9 bases between. The length of the CDR3 is 15 residues. From germline, CDR1 is KGHSH and CDR2 LQKENI. This sequence joins TRBV18 and TRBJ2-5, with a possible D match to TRBD1 (6 bases). The specimen was CD4+ T cells from peripheral blood mononuclear cells, collected in the first trimester of pregnancy. The TCR was taken from a female donor in good health, enrolled as a control in a pregnancy study. CDR3 nucleotides: TGTGCCAGCTCACCACGGGCAGGGGACCAAGAGACCCAGTACTTC. Its translation is CASSPRAGDQETQYF.